A selection of T cell receptor beta chains follows, all from one sample in a study of blood T cells in healthy people across ages. TCRdb reprocessed the 5' RACE reads with MiXCR, giving one entry per CDR3 protein. The table shows hundreds of thousands of distinct CDR3 sequences, with roughly half occurring only once. The sequencing input was blood. These receptor sequences come from a woman at least 80 years old in good health. Both conserved end residues are part of each CDR3. A D gene is named only where the DNA matches it firmly. A row's size may be missing; if present it is once, few, many or a size class.

many	TRBV4-1	14	TRBJ2-1	TRBD1	TGCGCCAGCAGCTTCCGGGACAGGGGGAGTGAGCAGTTCTTC	CASSFRDRGSEQFF
-	TRBV14	17	TRBJ1-2	-	TGTGCCAGCAGCCAAGGTCGGTCGCAGGGAAGGCGGTATGGCTACACCTTC	CASSQGRSQGRRYGYTF
-	TRBV4-2	16	TRBJ1-3	-	TGTGCCAGCAGCCAAGAACGGGGGCCGACTGGAAACACCATATATTTT	CASSQERGPTGNTIYF
-	TRBV20-1	14	TRBJ1-5	TRBD1	TGCAGTGCTAGAGATCGACAGGGCTTGGGGCCCCAGCATTTT	CSARDRQGLGPQHF
few	TRBV18	13	TRBJ1-2	TRBD1	TGTGCCAGCTCACCAGAGACAGGGGGTGGCTACACCTTC	CASSPETGGGYTF
-	TRBV25-1	13	TRBJ2-5	-	TGTGCCAGCAGTCTCTTGGGGTGGGAGACCCAGTACTTC	CASSLLGWETQYF
many	TRBV9	16	TRBJ2-1	-	TGTGCCAGCAGCGAGACCCACGGGGCGAGCTACAATGAGCAGTTCTTC	CASSETHGASYNEQFF
-	TRBV2	16	TRBJ2-2	-	TGTGCCAGCAGTGGGGGGCGGGCCACGAACACCGGGGAGCTGTTTTTT	CASSGGRATNTGELFF
-	TRBV27	15	TRBJ2-1	-	TGTGCCAGCACCTCAGCCGGGAGCTTTTACAATGAGCAGTTCTTC	CASTSAGSFYNEQFF
-	TRBV9	13	TRBJ2-7	TRBD2	TGTGCCAGCAGCGCCCGGGGAGGGTACGAGCAGTACTTC	CASSARGGYEQYF
many	TRBV12-3/TRBV12-4	14	TRBJ2-7	-	TGTGCCAGCAGTTTCGGGCTAGGAATCTACGAGCAGTACTTC	CASSFGLGIYEQYF
few	TRBV10-3	13	TRBJ1-5	-	TGTGCCATCAGTGGTGGGGAAGGTCAGCCCCAGCATTTT	CAISGGEGQPQHF
-	TRBV6-6	16	TRBJ2-7	-	TGTGCCAGCAGTCAGGCTGGGGGGAGATTTTCCTACGAGCAGTACTTC	CASSQAGGRFSYEQYF
many	TRBV10-3	10	TRBJ1-2	-	TGTGCCATCGGGGGGGTAGGCTACACCTTC	CAIGGVGYTF
-	TRBV25-1	14	TRBJ2-6	-	TGTGCCAGCAGTGAGACAGGCACGGCCAACGTCCTGACTTTC	CASSETGTANVLTF
-	TRBV5-1	13	TRBJ2-3	-	TGCGCCAGCAGCCCAGGGGAAACAGATACGCAGTATTTT	CASSPGETDTQYF